This T cell receptor beta chain was recovered during a study of blood T cell repertoires in COVID-19 (dated by TCRdb to 2019 to 2021). General notes on the study: Samples covering the acute and convalescent phases of COVID-19 were provided by collaborators in the United States, Italy and Spain. The prospective study material was composed of cDNA or gDNA derived from T cells, B-cell-depleted T cells, or PBMCs. Deeply sampled blood TCRbeta repertoires from subjects exposed to, actively infected with, or recovered from COVID-19 were included in the dataset. Sample metadata almost always included a de-identified subject ID, COVID-19 status, age in years and sex. HLA class I and class II types, where available, came from metadata supplied by the sample provider rather than from assay-based typing. The samples were drawn from two sources: the first 160 participants of the ongoing ImmuneRACE study, and 1,000 to 1,500 subjects contributed by 6 global collaborators. The repertoires were released in a freely available public database meant as a resource for research on the immune response to SARS-CoV-2. The study at large found these results: Clinical and demographic metadata were provided uncurated, with the amount varying by source and participant.

Including cysteine and phenylalanine, the CDR3 has 14 amino acids. Only CDR3 DNA remains: 42 bases, in frame from the first base. As encoded in the germline V gene, CDR1 is ENHRY while CDR2 is SYGVKD. V is cut back by 4 bases and J by 6 bases, with 7 bases in the junction unmatched. At one collaborating source in Seattle, patients were enrolled during active infection and were followed longitudinally through the course of disease. Each collaborating institution followed its own protocols to collect whole blood in K2EDTA tubes. Collaborator samples were shipped for TCRbeta analysis as frozen whole blood, isolated PBMCs, or DNA extracted from either sample type. This clone appeared once. This clone's antigen is unknown. Base qualities are not recorded, but no much larger clone differs from it by a single base. The immunoSEQ Assay, a bias-controlled multiplex PCR, was used to amplify TCRbeta CDR3 regions from genomic DNA. Per the authors' processing: Nucleated cell counts per sample were estimated from amplification of reference gene primers within the assay. To quantify the absolute abundance of each unique TCRbeta CDR3 rearrangement, sequence reads were collapsed and filtered. For each sample, productive Simpson clonality was calculated by taking the square root of Simpson's diversity index across productive rearrangements. TCRdb mirrors the immuneACCESS table, restricted to in-frame sequences. Some clones are absent from its copies; in checked studies, under half trace to an unresolved V gene, and the reason for the others is unknown. V, J and clone size derive from that table, while D and trimming were established from the DNA sequence. A total of about 55,000 clones appear in this sample, under 90% of them only once. The ten biggest clones cover approximately 10% of the sample.

Sequences were obtained from peripheral blood. The TCR comes from a man aged 80 or over with COVID-19, enrolled during active disease. The chain is encoded by TRBV10-3 joined to TRBJ2-7, with 9 junctional bases fitting TRBD1. The sequenced DNA is TGTGCCATCAGTGGGGGACAGGGTCTCTCCGAGCAGTACTTC. Translated, this gives CAISGGQGLSEQYF.